The present T cell receptor (beta chain) was sequenced within a study of T-cell memory formation after mild COVID-19. Study observations and caveats: Pre-infection memory showed some responding clones, and this suggested that cross-reactive memory joined. While clones contracting from day 15 to 85 were balanced between CD4 and CD8, later expanders leaned CD4+.

This clonotype was observed a handful of times. The antigen remains undetermined. TCRdb redid the calling of the 5' RACE reads with MiXCR, one entry per CDR3 protein. The data show 190,000 or so distinct CDR3 sequences, with roughly 23% seen just once and roughly 23% held by the top ten. Sequenced input: PBMCs or a T cell subset sorted from them (not recorded which). The TCR was taken from an adult woman who had mild COVID-19 (a few samples of this study predate the infection). Cell type and time point are not known.

CDR3 in amino acids: CASSFLPGIGETQYF. The CDR3 DNA sequence: TGCGCCAGCAGCTTTCTTCCCGGAATAGGGGAGACCCAGTACTTC. The rearrangement links TRBV5-1 to TRBJ2-5; D is unclear. The ends were cut back, 2 bases at V and 5 bases at J, with 16 bases in the middle. The CDR3 covers 15 residues. CDR1 is SGHRS and CDR2 is YFSETQ in the germline V gene.